This T cell receptor (beta chain) is drawn from a study of a mutant IDH1 vaccine in newly diagnosed glioma. Study overall: Weeks 1, 3, 5, 7, 11, 15, 19 and 23 were when patients received their eight vaccinations. Whole-study findings and limits: Pseudoprogression appeared unlinked to shifts in leading peripheral T cell clonotypes.

The assay was immunoSEQ multiplex PCR, and TCRdb's table has in-frame clones only and misses some. The repertoire holds more than 25,000 clones, with more than 60% as singletons. The length of the CDR3 is 15 residues. Trimming removed 5 bases from V and 0 bases from J, with 8 bases in between. The germline V gene has CDR1 MNHNS and CDR2 SASEGT. Specified time point: week 5, during vaccination. Every single dose of the vaccine, 300 ug of mutant IDH1 20-mer peptide, came with topical imiquimod. Concerning this clone: The target antigen is unknown.

The source is a middle-aged man with glioma. Some clones in this sample may be carry-over from other donors' samples. The source was PBMCs, collected from a glioma patient whose treatment included an IDH1 peptide vaccine. The rearrangement uses TRBV6-1 and TRBJ1-6; D unclear. The CDR3 reads CASSKDSSYNSPLHF. Written as DNA, the CDR3 is TGTGCCAGCAGTAAGGATAGCTCCTATAATTCACCCCTCCACTTT.